This T cell receptor (beta chain) was obtained from a study of T cell responses to AZD1222 COVID-19 vaccine. Whole-study findings and limits: White British donors predominated, females outnumbered males, and clonal diversity was possibly underestimated.

Turning to this clone: Its antigen is unknown.

Trimming pared 5 bases from V and 1 base from J, leaving 12 bases between. This CDR3 has 14 residues. Germline values: CDR1 MNHNY, CDR2 SVGAGI (reference sequence). Profiling relied on immunoSEQ multiplex PCR, and the TCRdb table lists in-frame clones only, not all of them. This sample has under 200,000 clones, with about nine tenths found just once. The rearrangement joins TRBV6-6 to TRBJ2-7, with D unresolved. The source was peripheral blood, collected on day 0 of AZD1222 vaccination. The receptor was isolated from an adult in good health. This CDR3 is CASSKKALSYEQYF. The CDR3 region has the DNA TGTGCCAGCAGTAAAAAGGCGTTGTCCTACGAGCAGTACTTC.